Sequencing of this T cell receptor beta chain was carried out in a study of cytomegalovirus exposure and HLA in healthy donors. The PCR used 60 Vbeta and 13 Jbeta primers. Profiling relied on immunoSEQ multiplex PCR, and the TCRdb table lists in-frame clones only, not all of them. Among fewer than 200,000 clones listed, 75% to 80% were seen once. Study findings and constraints: A later analysis, which compared TCR beta chains of equal frequency, found the HLA-associated ones more clonally expanded.

V lost 2 bases and J 5 bases, leaving 16 bases between the germline ends. Germline CDR1 and CDR2: SGHRS and YFSETQ. CDR3 size: 15 residues. In this sample, this clone turned up once. Antigen: not known. This receptor was identified in a man in his forties in good health and CMV-seropositive. The J gene is TRBJ1-2, the V gene TRBV5-1; a possible D gene is TRBD1 (6 bases). Sequencing input: PBMCs. This CDR3 is CASSLEQPRGYGYTF. The CDR3 DNA follows: TGCGCCAGCAGCTTAGAACAGCCCAGGGGATATGGCTACACCTTC. The variable domain in full, completed from reference TRBV5-1 and TRBJ1-2, reads KAGVTQTPRYLIKTRGQQVTLSCSPISGHRSVSWYQQTPGQGLQFLFEYFSETQRNKGNFPGRFSGRQFSNSRSEMNVSTLELGDSALYLCASSLEQPRGYGYTFGSGTRLTVV.